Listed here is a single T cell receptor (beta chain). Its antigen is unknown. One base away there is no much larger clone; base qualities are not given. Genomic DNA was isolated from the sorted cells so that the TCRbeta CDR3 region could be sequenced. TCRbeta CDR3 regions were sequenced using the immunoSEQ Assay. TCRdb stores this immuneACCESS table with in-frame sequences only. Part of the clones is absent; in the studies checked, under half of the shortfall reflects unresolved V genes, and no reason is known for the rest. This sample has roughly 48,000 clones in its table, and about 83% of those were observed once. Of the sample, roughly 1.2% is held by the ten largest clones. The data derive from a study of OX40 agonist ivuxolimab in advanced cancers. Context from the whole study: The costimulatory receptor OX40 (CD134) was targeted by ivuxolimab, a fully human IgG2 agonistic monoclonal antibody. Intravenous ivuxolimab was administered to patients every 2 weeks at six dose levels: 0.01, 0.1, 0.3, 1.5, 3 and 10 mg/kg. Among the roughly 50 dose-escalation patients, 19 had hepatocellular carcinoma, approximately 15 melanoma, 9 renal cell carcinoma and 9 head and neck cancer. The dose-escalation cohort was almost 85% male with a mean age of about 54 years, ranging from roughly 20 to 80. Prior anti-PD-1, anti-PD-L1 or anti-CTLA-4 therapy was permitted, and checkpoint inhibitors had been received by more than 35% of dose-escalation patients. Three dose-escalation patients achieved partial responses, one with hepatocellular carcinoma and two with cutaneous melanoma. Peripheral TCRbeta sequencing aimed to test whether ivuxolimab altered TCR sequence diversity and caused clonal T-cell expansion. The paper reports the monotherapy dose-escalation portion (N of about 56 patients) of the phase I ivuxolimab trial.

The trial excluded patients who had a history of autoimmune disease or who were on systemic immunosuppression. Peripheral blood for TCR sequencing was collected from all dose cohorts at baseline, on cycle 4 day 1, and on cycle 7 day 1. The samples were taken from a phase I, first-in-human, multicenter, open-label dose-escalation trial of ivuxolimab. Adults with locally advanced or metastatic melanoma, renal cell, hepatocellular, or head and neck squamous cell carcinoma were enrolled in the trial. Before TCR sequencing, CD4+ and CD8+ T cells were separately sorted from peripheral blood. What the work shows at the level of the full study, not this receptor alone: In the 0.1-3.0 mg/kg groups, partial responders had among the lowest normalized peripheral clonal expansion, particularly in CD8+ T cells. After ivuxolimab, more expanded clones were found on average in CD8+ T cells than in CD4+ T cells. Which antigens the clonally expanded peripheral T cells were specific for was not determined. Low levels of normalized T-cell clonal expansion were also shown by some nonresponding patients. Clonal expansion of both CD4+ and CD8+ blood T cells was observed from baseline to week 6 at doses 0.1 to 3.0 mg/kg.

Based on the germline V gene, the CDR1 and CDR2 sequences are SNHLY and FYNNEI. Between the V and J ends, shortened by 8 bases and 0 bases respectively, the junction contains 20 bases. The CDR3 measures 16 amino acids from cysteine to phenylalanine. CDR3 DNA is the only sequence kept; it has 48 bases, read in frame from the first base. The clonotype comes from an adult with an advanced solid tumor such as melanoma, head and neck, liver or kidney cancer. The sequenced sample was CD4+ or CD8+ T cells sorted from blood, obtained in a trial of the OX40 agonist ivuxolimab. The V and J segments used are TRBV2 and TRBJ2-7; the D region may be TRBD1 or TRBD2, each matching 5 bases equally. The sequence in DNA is TGTGCCAGCGGAGAGGGGACCCGAGACAGCTCCTACGAGCAGTACTTC. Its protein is CASGEGTRDSSYEQYF.